This T cell receptor (beta chain) is drawn from a study of T cells in Graves' hyperthyroidism and ophthalmopathy. This clonotype was seen many times. Germline-derived CDR1 and CDR2 are KGHSH and LQKENI. V was shortened by 6 bases and J by 4 bases, with 15 bases between the two germline ends. This CDR3 has 14 residues. Uncontrolled infection, other autoimmune disease, pregnancy and lactation each barred patients from inclusion. Diagnosing involved the use of clinical symptoms, serum thyroxine and TRAb, thyroid ultrasound and orbital computed tomography. Any symptoms of ophthalmopathy came after the first hyperthyroidism diagnosis, from which the blood sample dates. From RNA transcripts, TCR beta CDR3 regions were amplified. A set of HTBI primers served as the primers for a first-round RT-PCR of the TCR CDR3. TCRdb itself ran the multiplex PCR reads through MiXCR, one entry per CDR3 protein. The table shows under 200,000 distinct CDR3 sequences, with 9.4% occurring only once.

The sequencing sample was made of blood. This receptor was identified in a woman in her late teens or twenties with Graves' hyperthyroidism that later progressed to Graves' ophthalmopathy. The rearrangement links TRBV18 to TRBJ1-1; D call uncertain. CDR3 sequence: CASSSRLTITEAFF. DNA for the CDR3: TGTGCCAGCTCCTCCAGGTTGACCATCACTGAAGCTTTCTTT. Drawing the rest from reference TRBV18 and TRBJ1-1, the complete variable domain is NAGVMQNPRHLVRRRGQEARLRCSPMKGHSHVYWYRQLPEEGLKFMVYLQKENIIDESGMPKERFSAEFPKEGPSILRIQQVVRGDSAAYFCASSSRLTITEAFFGQGTRLTVV.